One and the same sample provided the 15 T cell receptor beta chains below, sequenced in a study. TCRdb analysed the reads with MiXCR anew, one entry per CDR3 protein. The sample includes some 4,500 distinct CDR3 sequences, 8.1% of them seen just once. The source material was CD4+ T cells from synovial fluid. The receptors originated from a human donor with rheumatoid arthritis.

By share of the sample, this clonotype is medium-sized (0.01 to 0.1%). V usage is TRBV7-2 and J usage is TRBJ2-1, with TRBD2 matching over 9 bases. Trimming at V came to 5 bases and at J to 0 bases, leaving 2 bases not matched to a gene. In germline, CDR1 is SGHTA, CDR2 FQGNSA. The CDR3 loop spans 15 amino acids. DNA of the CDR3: TGTGCCAGCAGCCTTAGCGGGGGCTCCTACAATGAGCAGTTCTTC. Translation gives CASSLSGGSYNEQFF.

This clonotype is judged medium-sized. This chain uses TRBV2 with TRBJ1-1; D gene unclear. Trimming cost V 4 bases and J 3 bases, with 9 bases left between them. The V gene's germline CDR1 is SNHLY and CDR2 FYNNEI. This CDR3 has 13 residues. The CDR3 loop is CASSVGLYTEAFF. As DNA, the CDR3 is TGTGCCAGCAGTGTTGGCCTCTACACTGAAGCTTTCTTT.

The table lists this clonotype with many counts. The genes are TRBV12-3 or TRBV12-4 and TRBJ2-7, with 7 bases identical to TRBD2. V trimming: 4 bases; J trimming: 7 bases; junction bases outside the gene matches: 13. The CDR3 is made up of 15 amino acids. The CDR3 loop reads CASSSPAGANQEQYF. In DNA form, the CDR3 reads TGTGCCAGCAGTTCCCCCGCGGGAGCGAATCAGGAGCAGTACTTC.

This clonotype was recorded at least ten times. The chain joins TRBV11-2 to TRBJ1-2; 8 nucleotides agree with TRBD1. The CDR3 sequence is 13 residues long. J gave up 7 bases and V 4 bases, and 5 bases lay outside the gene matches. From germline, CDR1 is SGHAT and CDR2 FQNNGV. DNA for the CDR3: TGTGCCAGCAGCTCGGACAGGGCGGGTGGCTACACCTTC. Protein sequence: CASSSDRAGGYTF.

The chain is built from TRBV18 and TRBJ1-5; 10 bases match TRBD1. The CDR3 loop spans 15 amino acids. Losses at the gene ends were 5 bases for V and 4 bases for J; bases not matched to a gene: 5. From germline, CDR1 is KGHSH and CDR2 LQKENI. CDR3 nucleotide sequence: TGTGCCAGCTCATTGGGGACAGGGGCTAATCAGCCCCAGCATTTT. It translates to CASSLGTGANQPQHF.

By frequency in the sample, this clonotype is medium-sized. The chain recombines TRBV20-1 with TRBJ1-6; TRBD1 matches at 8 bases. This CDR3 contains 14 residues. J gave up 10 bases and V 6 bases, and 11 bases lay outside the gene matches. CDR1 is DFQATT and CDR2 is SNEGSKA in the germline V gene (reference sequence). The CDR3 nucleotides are TGCAGTGCCGCATCTCAGGGACAGGCGTCACCCCTCCACTTT. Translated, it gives CSAASQGQASPLHF.

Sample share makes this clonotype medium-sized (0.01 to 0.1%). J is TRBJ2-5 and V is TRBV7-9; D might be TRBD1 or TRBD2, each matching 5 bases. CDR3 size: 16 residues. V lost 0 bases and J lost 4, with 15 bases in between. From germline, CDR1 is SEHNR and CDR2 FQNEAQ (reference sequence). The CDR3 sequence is CASSLAPGTVGETQYF. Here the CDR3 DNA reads TGTGCCAGCAGCTTAGCGCCCGGGACGGTGGGAGAGACCCAGTACTTC.

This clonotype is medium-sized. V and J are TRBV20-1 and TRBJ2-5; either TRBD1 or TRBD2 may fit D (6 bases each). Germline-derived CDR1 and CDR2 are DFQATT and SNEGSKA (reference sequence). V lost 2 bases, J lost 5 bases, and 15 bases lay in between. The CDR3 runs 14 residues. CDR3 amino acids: CSARSIRGVETQYF. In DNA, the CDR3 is TGCAGTGCTAGATCCATTAGGGGGGTGGAGACCCAGTACTTC.

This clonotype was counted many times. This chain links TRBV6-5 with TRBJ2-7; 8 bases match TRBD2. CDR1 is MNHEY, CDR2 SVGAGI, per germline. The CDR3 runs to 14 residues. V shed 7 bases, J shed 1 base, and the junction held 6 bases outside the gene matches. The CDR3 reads CASNRAGVSYEQYF. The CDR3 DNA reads TGTGCCAGCAACCGAGCGGGGGTTTCCTACGAGCAGTACTTC.

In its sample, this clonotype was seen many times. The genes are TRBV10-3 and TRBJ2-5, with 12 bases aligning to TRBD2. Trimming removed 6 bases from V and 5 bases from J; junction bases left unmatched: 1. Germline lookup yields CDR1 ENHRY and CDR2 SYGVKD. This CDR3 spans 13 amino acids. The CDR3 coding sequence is TGTGCCATCAGGGGACTAGCGGGTGAGACCCAGTACTTC. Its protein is CAIRGLAGETQYF.

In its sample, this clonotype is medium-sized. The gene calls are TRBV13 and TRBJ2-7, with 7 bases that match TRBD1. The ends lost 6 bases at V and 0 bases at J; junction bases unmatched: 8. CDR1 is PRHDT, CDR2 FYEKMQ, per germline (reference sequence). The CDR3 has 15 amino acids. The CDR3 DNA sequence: TGTGCCAGCAGTTCCTCGGGACAGAGCTCCTACGAGCAGTACTTC. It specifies CASSSSGQSSYEQYF.

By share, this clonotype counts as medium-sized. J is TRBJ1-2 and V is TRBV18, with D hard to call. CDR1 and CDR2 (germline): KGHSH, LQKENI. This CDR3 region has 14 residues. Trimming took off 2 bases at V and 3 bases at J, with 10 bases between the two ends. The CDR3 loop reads CASSPGQAHYGYTF. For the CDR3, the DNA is TGTGCCAGCTCACCAGGCCAGGCCCACTATGGCTACACCTTC. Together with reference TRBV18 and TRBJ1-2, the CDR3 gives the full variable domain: NAGVMQNPRHLVRRRGQEARLRCSPMKGHSHVYWYRQLPEEGLKFMVYLQKENIIDESGMPKERFSAEFPKEGPSILRIQQVVRGDSAAYFCASSPGQAHYGYTFGSGTRLTVV.

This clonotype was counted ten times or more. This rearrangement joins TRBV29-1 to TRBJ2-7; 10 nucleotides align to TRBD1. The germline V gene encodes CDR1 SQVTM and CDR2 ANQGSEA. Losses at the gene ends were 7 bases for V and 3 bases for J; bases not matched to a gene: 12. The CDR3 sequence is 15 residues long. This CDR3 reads CSGLSQGQGFYEQYF. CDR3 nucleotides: TGCAGCGGTCTCTCCCAGGGACAGGGGTTCTACGAGCAGTACTTC.

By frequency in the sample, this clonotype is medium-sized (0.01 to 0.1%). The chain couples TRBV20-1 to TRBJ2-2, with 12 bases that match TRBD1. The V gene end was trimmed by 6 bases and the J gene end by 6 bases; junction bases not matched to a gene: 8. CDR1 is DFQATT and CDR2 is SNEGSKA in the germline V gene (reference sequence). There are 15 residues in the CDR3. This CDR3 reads CSAPGTGGAPGELFF. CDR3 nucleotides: TGCAGTGCACCTGGGACAGGGGGCGCCCCCGGGGAGCTGTTTTTT.

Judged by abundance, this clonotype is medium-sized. In DNA, the CDR3 is TGCAGTGCTAGAGAGCTGGGACTAGCGGGGCGACACACAGATACGCAGTATTTT. It specifies CSARELGLAGRHTDTQYF. The chain joins TRBV20-1 to TRBJ2-3; 13 positions match TRBD2. Germline V gene lookup returns CDR1 DFQATT and CDR2 SNEGSKA (reference sequence). The CDR3 has 18 residues. The ends lost 0 bases at V and 2 bases at J; junction bases unmatched: 8.